The sequence of this TCR beta chain was determined in a study of cytomegalovirus exposure and HLA in healthy donors. Study conclusions and caveats: Presence/absence analysis assumed near-uniform sequencing depth across donors. Cytomegalovirus-associated TCR beta chains were listed, numbering under 200. Association of 16,951 TCR beta sequences with HLA alleles was found at 0.05 false discovery rate in a later analysis.

About this clone: No antigen is known for it.

The PCR used 60 Vbeta and 13 Jbeta primers. Clones were sequenced by immunoSEQ multiplex PCR, and TCRdb holds only the in-frame ones, with some missing. The table shows 73,000 or so clones, with around 70% occurring only once. CDR1 and CDR2 from the germline V gene are SNHLY and FYNNEI. The CDR3 covers 11 residues. Trimming took 7 bases from V and 4 from J, leaving 8 bases between them. The source is a woman between 40 and 50 years old in good health and CMV-seropositive. Sequencing was done on a sample of PBMCs. The chain combines TRBV2 with TRBJ2-7, with D uncertain. The CDR3, as DNA: TGTGCCAGCACCCGTACTTACGAGCAGTACTTC. This translates into CASTRTYEQYF.